The T cell receptor (beta chain) described here comes from a study of blood T cells in healthy people across ages. This clonotype has at least ten counts. The CDR3 is 10 amino acids. CDR1 SQVTM and CDR2 ANQGSEA come from the germline V gene. V was trimmed by 6 bases and J by 3 bases, leaving 3 bases between them. Then a second PCR, running roughly 7 to 11 cycles, was carried out with a sample-barcoded 5' primer and a J-beta primer mix. TCRdb passed the 5' RACE reads through MiXCR, listing each CDR3 protein once. Of 800,000 to 950,000 distinct CDR3 sequences listed, around 46% are singletons. Material: blood. The sequence came from a man aged 30 to 39 in good health. The J gene is TRBJ2-1, the V gene TRBV29-1; D is unresolved. CDR3 region: CSVSYNEQFF. The CDR3 DNA reads TGCAGCGTCAGCTACAATGAGCAGTTCTTC.